The rows below give T cell receptor beta chains drawn from one sample of a study of T cells in Graves' hyperthyroidism and ophthalmopathy. TCRdb re-analysed the multiplex PCR reads in MiXCR, keeping a single row per CDR3 protein. The profile shows hundreds of thousands of distinct CDR3 sequences, 15% to 20% of them singletons. The sample taken for sequencing was blood. The receptor source for this set is a man in his forties or fifties with Graves' ophthalmopathy. CDR3s include the opening cysteine and the closing phenylalanine or tryptophan. The order of the fields is D gene, V gene, J gene, clone size, CDR3 protein, CDR3 DNA. A D gene is named only where the DNA matches it firmly. Part of the rows lack a size; the others show once, few, many or a class for expanded clones.

NA	TRBV6-1	TRBJ1-5	NA	CASSEWPGRDNQPQHF	TGTGCCAGCAGTGAATGGCCAGGACGGGACAATCAGCCCCAGCATTTT
NA	TRBV20-1	TRBJ2-7	NA	CSARDGGASYEQYF	TGCAGTGCTAGAGATGGGGGAGCGTCCTACGAGCAGTACTTC
NA	TRBV7-8	TRBJ2-7	NA	CASSLTFETGADF	TGTGCCAGCAGCTTAACGTTTGAAACGGGAGCTGACTTC
NA	TRBV12-3/TRBV12-4	TRBJ1-1	many	CASSPMFLVNTEAFF	TGTGCCAGCAGTCCGATGTTCCTGGTGAACACTGAAGCTTTCTTT
TRBD1	TRBV28	TRBJ2-7	NA	CAASGTGVHEQYF	TGTGCCGCCTCGGGGACAGGGGTCCACGAGCAGTACTTC
TRBD2	TRBV20-1	TRBJ2-3	many	CSAGLAGTDTQYF	TGCAGTGCTGGGCTAGCGGGAACAGATACGCAGTATTTT
TRBD1	TRBV20-1	TRBJ1-2	NA	CSARAGTGLYYGYTF	TGCAGTGCTAGGGCCGGGACAGGACTATACTATGGCTACACCTTC
NA	TRBV10-3	TRBJ2-5	NA	CAIRQDPQETQYF	TGTGCCATCAGACAGGACCCGCAAGAGACCCAGTACTTC
NA	TRBV6-1	TRBJ2-7	few	CATRGTLTYEQYF	TGTGCCACCAGGGGGACTTTGACCTACGAGCAGTACTTC
NA	TRBV20-1	TRBJ1-6	NA	CSARDTQSSYNSPLHF	TGCAGTGCGCGGGACACACAGAGCTCCTATAATTCACCCCTCCACTTT
NA	TRBV7-2	TRBJ2-1	many	CASSLQAVLSYNEQFF	TGTGCCAGCAGCCTCCAAGCGGTACTCTCCTACAATGAGCAGTTCTTC
NA	TRBV7-8	TRBJ2-7	many	CASSSTAGENYEQYF	TGTGCCAGCAGCTCAACCGCAGGGGAAAACTACGAGCAGTACTTC
NA	TRBV18	TRBJ1-1	few	CASSPERYTEAFF	TGTGCCAGCTCCCCCGAGCGGTACACTGAAGCTTTCTTT
NA	TRBV28	TRBJ1-1	few	CASSLLHSLMGGTEAFF	TGTGCCAGCAGTTTATTGCATTCCCTGATGGGAGGCACTGAAGCTTTCTTT
NA	TRBV20-1	TRBJ2-3	many	CSSPVAFATDTQYF	TGCAGTTCTCCGGTGGCTTTTGCCACAGATACGCAGTATTTT
NA	TRBV6-1	TRBJ2-1	many	CASRYNEQFF	TGTGCCAGCAGGTACAATGAGCAGTTCTTC
NA	TRBV7-6	TRBJ2-6	few	CASSLGSPRSGANVLTF	TGTGCCAGCAGCTTAGGGTCGCCCAGATCTGGGGCCAACGTCCTGACTTTC
NA	TRBV2	TRBJ1-4	many	CASIRGSANEKLFF	TGTGCCAGCATTAGAGGGTCAGCTAATGAAAAACTGTTTTTT
NA	TRBV5-6	TRBJ2-1	NA	CASSLRRISEQFF	TGTGCCAGCAGCTTGCGGAGAATTTCTGAGCAGTTCTTC
TRBD1	TRBV11-2	TRBJ2-7	few	CASSLAGQGSYEQYF	TGTGCCAGCAGCTTAGCGGGACAGGGCTCCTACGAGCAGTACTTC
TRBD2	TRBV12-3/TRBV12-4	TRBJ2-5	few	CASRLAAQETQYF	TGTGCCAGCAGGCTAGCGGCACAAGAGACCCAGTACTTC
TRBD2	TRBV19	TRBJ2-2	NA	CASSSRLAGAPRGELFF	TGTGCCAGTAGTTCAAGACTAGCGGGGGCCCCAAGAGGGGAGCTGTTTTTT
TRBD2	TRBV20-1	TRBJ2-1	many	CSARDSGGRDEQFF	TGCAGTGCTAGAGATTCTGGCGGGAGAGATGAGCAGTTCTTC
NA	TRBV11-2	TRBJ1-1	many	CASSHLPARNTEAFF	TGTGCCAGCAGCCACCTTCCTGCGAGGAACACTGAAGCTTTCTTT